This T cell receptor beta chain stems from a study of T cell repertoires in cytomegalovirus infection. Study-wide context: The authors used CMV epitopes that were HLA-C-restricted (recently identified) and HLA-B-restricted (well studied).

As to this clonotype: Its antigen is not identified.

The V gene's germline CDR1 is KGHSH and CDR2 LQKENI. The V segment lost 3 bases and the J segment 4 bases; nucleotides outside the gene matches: 11. The CDR3 has 16 amino acids. Using its own MiXCR run on the reads, TCRdb lists one record per CDR3 protein. The sample holds about 480,000 distinct CDR3 sequences, roughly 34% seen once. Sequenced material: cultured PBMCs, taken from culture after CMV antigen stimulation. The V gene is TRBV18, the J gene TRBJ1-1, with 7 positions matching TRBD1. This TCR was sampled from a human donor in good health (CMV status not recorded). Some clones in this sample may be carry-over from other donors' samples. CDR3 loop: CASSPLQGTSPTEAFF. Here the CDR3 DNA reads TGTGCCAGCTCACCTCTACAGGGGACGAGTCCCACTGAAGCTTTCTTT. The whole variable domain, filled in from reference TRBV18 and TRBJ1-1, reads NAGVMQNPRHLVRRRGQEARLRCSPMKGHSHVYWYRQLPEEGLKFMVYLQKENIIDESGMPKERFSAEFPKEGPSILRIQQVVRGDSAAYFCASSPLQGTSPTEAFFGQGTRLTVV.